Shown below are 9 T cell receptor beta chains from a single sample sequenced in a study of multiple sclerosis patients with progressive multifocal leukoencephalopathy. Time point in this sample: roughly 12 months of natalizumab therapy. TCRdb's copy holds only in-frame clones and misses some; the assay was immunoSEQ multiplex PCR. Among under 30,000 clones listed, 90% were seen once. Here the sequenced sample was PBMCs, taken from a patient treated with natalizumab. Receptor source: a human donor with multiple sclerosis.

The V call is TRBV7-9, the J call TRBJ1-1; the D is unclear. Germline V CDR1 and CDR2: SEHNR, FQNEAQ (reference sequence). V gave up 1 base and J gave up 1 base, with 7 bases separating them. CDR3 length: 14 amino acids. The CDR3 DNA reads TGTGCCAGCAGCTTAGATTTTAAGAACACTGAAGCTTTCTTT. It is translated as CASSLDFKNTEAFF.

J is TRBJ2-7 and V is TRBV4-2; 7 bases fit TRBD1. V was clipped by 1 base and J by 2 bases; unmatched bases: 5. The CDR3 runs 15 residues. The germline gives CDR1 LGHNA, CDR2 YNFKEQ. CDR3 in DNA: TGTGCCAGCAGCCAAGCCGGGACAGTTACCTACGAGCAGTACTTC. This sequence encodes CASSQAGTVTYEQYF.

The rearrangement joins TRBV11-2 to TRBJ2-7; the match to TRBD2 covers 11 bases. J gave up 2 bases and V 4 bases, and 7 bases lay outside the gene matches. The CDR3 spans 16 residues. CDR1 and CDR2 (germline): SGHAT, FQNNGV. CDR3 loop: CASSSGGLAVAYEQYF. CDR3 in DNA: TGTGCCAGCAGCTCGGGGGGACTAGCGGTGGCCTACGAGCAGTACTTC.

The rearrangement links TRBV6-1 to TRBJ1-2, with no clear D. Trimming removed 0 bases from V and 9 bases from J, with 14 bases in between. This CDR3 has 14 residues. Looked up from germline, CDR1 is MNHNS and CDR2 is SASEGT. CDR3 residues: CASSEARRPRSYTF. In nucleotides, the CDR3 is TGTGCCAGCAGTGAAGCGAGGCGGCCTAGGAGCTACACCTTC.

This chain connects TRBV6-1 to TRBJ1-2, with 8 positions matching TRBD1. V was pared by 5 bases and J by 8 bases, with 7 bases of the junction left unmatched. The CDR3 has 13 residues. Germline assignment: CDR1 MNHNS and CDR2 SASEGT. The CDR3 bases are TGTGCCAGCAGTTCACAGGGGGTTGAAGGCTACACCTTC. As protein: CASSSQGVEGYTF.

The rearrangement joins TRBV6-5 to TRBJ2-1, with a possible D match to TRBD2 (5 bases). Trimming removed 5 bases from V and 2 bases from J, with 13 bases in between. CDR1 and CDR2 (germline): MNHEY, SVGAGI. The CDR3 contains 15 residues. In DNA form, the CDR3 reads TGTGCCAGCAGTCAAACTCGGACTCCCTACAATGAGCAGTTCTTC. Translating it yields CASSQTRTPYNEQFF.

The chain combines TRBV23-1 with TRBJ1-5; 7 bases map to TRBD1. TRBV23-1 is classed as an ORF, of uncertain function. The CDR3 is 17 residues long. The trim removed 0 bases at V and 2 bases at J, leaving 7 bases unmatched. DNA of the CDR3: TGCGCCAGCAGTCAATCCATAGACAGGGTCGGCAATCAGCCCCAGCATTTT. This codes for CASSQSIDRVGNQPQHF.

This sequence joins TRBV5-8 and TRBJ2-3; D may be TRBD1 or TRBD2 (5 bases each). The germline V gene has CDR1 SGHTS and CDR2 YDEGEE. The V end lost 2 bases, the J end lost 4 bases, and 17 bases lay between the germline ends. The CDR3 is made up of 16 amino acids. CDR3 sequence: CASSLGDRGPADTQYF. CDR3 nucleotides: TGTGCCAGCAGCTTAGGGGATCGCGGGCCGGCAGATACGCAGTATTTT.

The chain is built from TRBV4-2 and TRBJ1-5, with unresolved D. The CDR3 length is 14 residues. Germline V gene data show CDR1 as LGHNA and CDR2 as YNFKEQ. The V end was cut by 0 bases, the J end by 0 bases, with 3 bases between. The CDR3 here is CASSQDRSNQPQHF. The CDR3 bases are TGTGCCAGCAGCCAAGATCGTAGCAATCAGCCCCAGCATTTT.